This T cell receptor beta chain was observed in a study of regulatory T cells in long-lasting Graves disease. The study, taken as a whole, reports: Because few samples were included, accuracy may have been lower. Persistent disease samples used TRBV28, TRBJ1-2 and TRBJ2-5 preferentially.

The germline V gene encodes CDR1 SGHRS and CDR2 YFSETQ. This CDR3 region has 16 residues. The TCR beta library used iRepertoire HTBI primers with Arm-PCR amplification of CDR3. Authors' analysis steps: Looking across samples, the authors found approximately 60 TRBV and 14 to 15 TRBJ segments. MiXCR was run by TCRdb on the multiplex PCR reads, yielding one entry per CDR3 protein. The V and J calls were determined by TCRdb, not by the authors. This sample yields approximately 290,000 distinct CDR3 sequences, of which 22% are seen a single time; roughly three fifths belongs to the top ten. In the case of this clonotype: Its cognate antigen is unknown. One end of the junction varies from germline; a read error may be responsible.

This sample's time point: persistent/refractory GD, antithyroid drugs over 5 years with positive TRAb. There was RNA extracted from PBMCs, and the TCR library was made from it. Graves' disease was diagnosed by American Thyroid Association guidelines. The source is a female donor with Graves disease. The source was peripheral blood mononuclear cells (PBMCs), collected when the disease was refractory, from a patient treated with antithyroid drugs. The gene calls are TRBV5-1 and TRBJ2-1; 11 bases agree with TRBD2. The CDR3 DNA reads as TGCGCCAGCAGCGCCTTAGCGGGAGGGCGCTACAATGAGCGGTTCTTC. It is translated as CASSALAGGRYNERFF. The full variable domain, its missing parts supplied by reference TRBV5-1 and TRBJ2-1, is KAGVTQTPRYLIKTRGQQVTLSCSPISGHRSVSWYQQTPGQGLQFLFEYFSETQRNKGNFPGRFSGRQFSNSRSEMNVSTLELGDSALYLCASSALAGGRYNERFFGPGTRLTVL.